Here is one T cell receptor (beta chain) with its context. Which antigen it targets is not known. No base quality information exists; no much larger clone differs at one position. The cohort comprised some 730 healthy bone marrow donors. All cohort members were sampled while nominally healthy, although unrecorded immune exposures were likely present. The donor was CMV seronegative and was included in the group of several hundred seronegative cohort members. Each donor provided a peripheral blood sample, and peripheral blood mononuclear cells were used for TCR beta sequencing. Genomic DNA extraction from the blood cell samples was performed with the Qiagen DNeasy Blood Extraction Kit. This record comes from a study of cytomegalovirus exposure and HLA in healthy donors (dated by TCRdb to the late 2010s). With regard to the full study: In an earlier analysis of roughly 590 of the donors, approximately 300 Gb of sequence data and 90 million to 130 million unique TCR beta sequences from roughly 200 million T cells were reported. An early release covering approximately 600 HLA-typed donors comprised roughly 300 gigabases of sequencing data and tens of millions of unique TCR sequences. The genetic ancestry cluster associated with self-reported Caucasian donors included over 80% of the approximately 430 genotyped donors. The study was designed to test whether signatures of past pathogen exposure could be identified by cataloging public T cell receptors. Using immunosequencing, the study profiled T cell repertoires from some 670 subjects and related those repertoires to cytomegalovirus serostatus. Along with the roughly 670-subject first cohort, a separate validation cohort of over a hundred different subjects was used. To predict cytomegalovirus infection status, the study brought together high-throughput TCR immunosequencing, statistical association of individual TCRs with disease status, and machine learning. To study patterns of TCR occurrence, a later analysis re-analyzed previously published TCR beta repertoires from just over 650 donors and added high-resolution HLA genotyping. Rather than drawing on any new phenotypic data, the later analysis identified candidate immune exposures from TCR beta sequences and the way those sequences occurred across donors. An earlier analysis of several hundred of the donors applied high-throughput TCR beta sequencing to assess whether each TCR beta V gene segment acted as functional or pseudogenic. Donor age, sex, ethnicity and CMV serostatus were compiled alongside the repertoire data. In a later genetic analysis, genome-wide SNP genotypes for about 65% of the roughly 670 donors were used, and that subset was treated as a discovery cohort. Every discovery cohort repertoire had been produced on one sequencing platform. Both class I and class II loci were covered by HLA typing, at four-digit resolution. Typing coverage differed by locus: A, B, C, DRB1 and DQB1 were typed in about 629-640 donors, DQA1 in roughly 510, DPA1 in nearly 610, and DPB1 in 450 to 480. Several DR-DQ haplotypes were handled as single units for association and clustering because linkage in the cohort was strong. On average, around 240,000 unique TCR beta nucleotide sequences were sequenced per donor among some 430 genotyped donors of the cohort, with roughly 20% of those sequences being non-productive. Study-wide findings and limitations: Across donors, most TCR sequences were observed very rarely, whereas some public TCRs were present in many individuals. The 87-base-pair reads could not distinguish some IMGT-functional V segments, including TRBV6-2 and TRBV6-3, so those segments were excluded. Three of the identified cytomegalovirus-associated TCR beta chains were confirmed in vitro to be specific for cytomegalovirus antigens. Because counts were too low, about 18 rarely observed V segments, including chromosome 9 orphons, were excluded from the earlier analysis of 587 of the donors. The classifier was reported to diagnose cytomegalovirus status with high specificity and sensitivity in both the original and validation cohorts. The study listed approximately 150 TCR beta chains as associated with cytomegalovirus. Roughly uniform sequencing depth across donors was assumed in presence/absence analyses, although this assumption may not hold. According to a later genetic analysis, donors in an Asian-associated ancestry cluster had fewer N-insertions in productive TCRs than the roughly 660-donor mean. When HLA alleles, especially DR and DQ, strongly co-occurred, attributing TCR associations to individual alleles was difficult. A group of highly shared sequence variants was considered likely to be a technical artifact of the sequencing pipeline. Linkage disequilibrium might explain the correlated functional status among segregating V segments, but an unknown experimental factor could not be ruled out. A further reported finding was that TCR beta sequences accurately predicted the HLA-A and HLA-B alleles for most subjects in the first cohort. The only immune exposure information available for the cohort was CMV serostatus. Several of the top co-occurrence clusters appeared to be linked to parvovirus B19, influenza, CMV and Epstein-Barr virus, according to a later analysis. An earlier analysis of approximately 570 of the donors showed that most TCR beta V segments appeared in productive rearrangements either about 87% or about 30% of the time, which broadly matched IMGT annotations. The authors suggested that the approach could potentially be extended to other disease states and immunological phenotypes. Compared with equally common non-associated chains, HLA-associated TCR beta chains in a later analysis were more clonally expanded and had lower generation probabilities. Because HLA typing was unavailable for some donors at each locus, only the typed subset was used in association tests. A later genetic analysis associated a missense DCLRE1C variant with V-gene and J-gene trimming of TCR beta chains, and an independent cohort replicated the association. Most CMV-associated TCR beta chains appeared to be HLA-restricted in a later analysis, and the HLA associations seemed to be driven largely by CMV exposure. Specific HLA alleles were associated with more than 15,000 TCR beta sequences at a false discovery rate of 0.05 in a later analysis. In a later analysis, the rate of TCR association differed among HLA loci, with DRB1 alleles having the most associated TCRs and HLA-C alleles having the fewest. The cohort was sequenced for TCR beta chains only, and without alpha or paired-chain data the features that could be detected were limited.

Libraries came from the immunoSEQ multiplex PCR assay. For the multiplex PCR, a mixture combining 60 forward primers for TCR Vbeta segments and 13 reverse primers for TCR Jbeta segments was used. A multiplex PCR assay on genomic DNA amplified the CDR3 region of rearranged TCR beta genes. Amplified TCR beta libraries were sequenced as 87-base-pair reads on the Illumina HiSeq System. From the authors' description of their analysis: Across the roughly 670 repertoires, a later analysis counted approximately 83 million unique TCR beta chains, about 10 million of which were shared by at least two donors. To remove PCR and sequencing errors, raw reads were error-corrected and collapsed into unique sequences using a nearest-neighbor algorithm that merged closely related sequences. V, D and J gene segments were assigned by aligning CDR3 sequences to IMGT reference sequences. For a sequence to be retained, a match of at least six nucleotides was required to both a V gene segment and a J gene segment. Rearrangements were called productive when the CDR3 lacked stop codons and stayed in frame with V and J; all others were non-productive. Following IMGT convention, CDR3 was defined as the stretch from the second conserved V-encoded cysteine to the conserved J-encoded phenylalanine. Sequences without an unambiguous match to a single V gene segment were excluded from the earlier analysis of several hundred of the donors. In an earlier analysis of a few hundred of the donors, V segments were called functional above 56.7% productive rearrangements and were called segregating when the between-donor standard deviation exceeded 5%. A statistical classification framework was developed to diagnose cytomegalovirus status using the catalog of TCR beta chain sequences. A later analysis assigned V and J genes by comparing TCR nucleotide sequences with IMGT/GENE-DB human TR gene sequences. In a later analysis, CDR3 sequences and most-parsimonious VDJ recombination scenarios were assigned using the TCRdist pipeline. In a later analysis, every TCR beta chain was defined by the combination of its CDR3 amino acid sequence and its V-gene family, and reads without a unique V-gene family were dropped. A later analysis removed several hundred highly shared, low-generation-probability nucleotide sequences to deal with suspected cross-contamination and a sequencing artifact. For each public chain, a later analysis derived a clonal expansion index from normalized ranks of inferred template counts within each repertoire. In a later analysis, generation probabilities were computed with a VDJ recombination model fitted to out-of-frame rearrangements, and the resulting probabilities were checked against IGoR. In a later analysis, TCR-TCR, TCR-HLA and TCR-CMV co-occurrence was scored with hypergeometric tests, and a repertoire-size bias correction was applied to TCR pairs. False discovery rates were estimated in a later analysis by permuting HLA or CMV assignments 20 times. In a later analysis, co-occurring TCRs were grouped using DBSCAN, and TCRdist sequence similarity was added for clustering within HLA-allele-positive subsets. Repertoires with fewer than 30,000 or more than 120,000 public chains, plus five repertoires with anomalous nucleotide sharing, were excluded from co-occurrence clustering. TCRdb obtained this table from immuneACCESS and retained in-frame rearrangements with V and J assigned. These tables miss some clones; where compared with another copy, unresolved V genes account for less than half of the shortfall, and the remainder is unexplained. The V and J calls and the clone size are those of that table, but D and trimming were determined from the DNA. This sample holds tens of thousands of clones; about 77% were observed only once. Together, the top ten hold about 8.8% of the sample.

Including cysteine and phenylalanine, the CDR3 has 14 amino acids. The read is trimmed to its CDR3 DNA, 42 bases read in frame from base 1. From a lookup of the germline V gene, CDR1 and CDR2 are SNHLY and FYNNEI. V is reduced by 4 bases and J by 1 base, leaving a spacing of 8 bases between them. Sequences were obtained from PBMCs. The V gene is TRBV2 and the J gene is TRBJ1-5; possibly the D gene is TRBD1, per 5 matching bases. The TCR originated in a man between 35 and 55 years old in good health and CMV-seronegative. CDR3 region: CASSGQGSNQPQHF. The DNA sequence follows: TGTGCCAGCAGTGGTCAGGGCAGCAATCAGCCCCAGCATTTT.